These 22 T cell receptor beta chains came from one sample sequenced in a study of shared clonotypes between healthy human individuals. TCRdb's copy holds only in-frame clones and misses some; the assay was immunoSEQ multiplex PCR. The sample carries some 2 million clones, about 95% recorded once. The sequenced sample was naive CD4+ T cells sorted from blood. Subset noted: CD45RA+ positively selected. The source of these receptors is a man between 18 and 29 years old in good health.

The chain combines TRBV19 with TRBJ1-6, with no clear D. The CDR3 has 14 residues. Trimming removed 4 bases from V and 4 bases from J, with 8 bases in between. Germline CDR1 LNHDA, CDR2 SQIVND (reference sequence). CDR3 coding DNA: TGTGCCAGTAGTAGGACTGAATATAATTCACCCCTCCACTTT. It translates to CASSRTEYNSPLHF.

The rearrangement joins TRBV5-1 to TRBJ2-7; TRBD2 matches at 10 bases. The CDR3 totals 15 residues. The V gene's germline CDR1 is SGHRS and CDR2 YFSETQ. Trimming removed 0 bases from V and 5 bases from J; junction bases left unmatched: 5. The CDR3 is CASSLEHSGRHEQYF. In nucleotides, the CDR3 is TGCGCCAGCAGCTTGGAACATAGCGGGAGGCACGAGCAGTACTTC.

V gene TRBV10-3 combines with J gene TRBJ1-2; maybe TRBD1 (6 bases). V gave up 2 bases and J gave up 0 bases, with 10 bases separating them. In germline, CDR1 is ENHRY, CDR2 SYGVKD. The CDR3 consists of 15 residues. Here the CDR3 reads CAISEGGTANYGYTF. CDR3 bases: TGTGCCATCAGTGAGGGGGGCACCGCTAACTATGGCTACACCTTC.

This clone was counted a single time. The chain uses TRBV10-1 and TRBJ2-7; 8 nucleotides agree with TRBD2. Trimming removed 6 bases from V and 3 bases from J; junction bases left unmatched: 7. CDR1 is WNHNN and CDR2 is SYGVQD in the germline V gene (reference sequence). The CDR3 is 14 residues long. CDR3 amino acids: CASSPGTRGYEQYF. Here the CDR3 DNA reads TGCGCCAGCAGCCCCGGGACTAGGGGCTACGAGCAGTACTTC.

This clone was seen just once. V and J are TRBV6-8 and TRBJ2-7; TRBD1 agrees at 9 bases. The V gene end was trimmed by 0 bases and the J gene end by 2 bases; junction bases not matched to a gene: 5. This CDR3 region has 16 residues. Looked up from germline, CDR1 is MNHGY and CDR2 is SAAAGT. For the CDR3, the DNA is TGTGCCAGCAGTTACTCGAGGACAGGGGAAGCCTACGAGCAGTACTTC. Protein sequence: CASSYSRTGEAYEQYF.

The chain carries TRBV9 and TRBJ2-2, with D uncertain. Trimming shortened V by 4 bases and J by 6 bases, and 16 bases separated the two germline ends. The CDR3 runs 15 residues. Germline assignment: CDR1 SGDLS and CDR2 YYNGEE. CDR3 residues: CASSQLVGRAGELFF. The CDR3 nucleotides read TGTGCCAGCAGCCAATTGGTTGGGCGTGCCGGGGAGCTGTTTTTT.

The J gene is TRBJ2-5, the V gene TRBV6-6; possibly TRBD1 for D (5 bases). Trimming cost V 6 bases and J 5 bases, with 13 bases left between them. The CDR3 runs 13 residues. CDR1 MNHNY and CDR2 SVGAGI come from the germline V gene (reference sequence). The CDR3 DNA reads as TGTGCCAGCAGCATCGTCAGGGCCGAGACCCAGTACTTC. It codes for CASSIVRAETQYF.

This clone appeared once. The chain couples TRBV5-8 to TRBJ2-2; TRBD2 matches 7 bases. The length of the CDR3 is 15 residues. Germline V gives CDR1 SGHTS, CDR2 YDEGEE. J was trimmed by 6 bases and V by 2 bases; bases with no gene match: 7. The CDR3 loop reads CASSLLTTSPGELFF. CDR3 coding DNA: TGTGCCAGCAGCTTACTAACGACTAGCCCCGGGGAGCTGTTTTTT. Full variable domain (outside the CDR3, taken from reference TRBV5-8 and TRBJ2-2): EAGVTQSPTHLIKTRGQQATLRCSPISGHTSVYWYQQALGLGLQFLLWYDEGEERNRGNFPPRFSGRQFPNYSSELNVNALELEDSALYLCASSLLTTSPGELFFGEGSRLTVL.

The rearrangement joins TRBV2 to TRBJ1-2, with 7 bases matching TRBD1. Per germline, CDR1 SNHLY and CDR2 FYNNEI. CDR3 length: 13 residues. Trimming removed 6 bases from V and 3 bases from J; junction bases left unmatched: 4. The CDR3, as DNA: TGTGCCAGCAGGGATGGACAGGACTATGGCTACACCTTC. This gives the protein CASRDGQDYGYTF.

The chain links TRBV6-6 to TRBJ1-1; a weak D match, TRBD1 (5 bases). This CDR3 region has 15 residues. The V gene's germline CDR1 is MNHNY and CDR2 SVGAGI (reference sequence). The V gene lost 7 bases and the J gene lost 1 base, with 16 bases spanning the gap. In DNA form, the CDR3 reads TGTGCCAGCAACAATCCGGGGACGGAGAACACTGAAGCTTTCTTT. The encoded protein is CASNNPGTENTEAFF.

The rearrangement joins TRBV7-6 to TRBJ2-6; D gene unclear. V was cut by 5 bases and J by 1 base, with 15 bases left in between. The length of the CDR3 is 17 residues. The germline V gene encodes CDR1 SGHVS and CDR2 FNYEAQ. In DNA form, the CDR3 reads TGTGCCAGCAGCCACCCATTCGGTAAATCTGGGGCCAACGTCCTGACTTTC. Protein product: CASSHPFGKSGANVLTF.

With regard to this clone: Other DNA variants within this sample encode the same CDR3. This chain uses TRBV5-1 with TRBJ1-2; 7 positions agree with TRBD1. V shed 4 bases and J 3 bases; nucleotides not matched to a gene: 3. CDR3 length: 13 residues. CDR1 and CDR2 from the germline V gene are SGHRS and YFSETQ. The CDR3 reads CASSRGTDYGYTF. The CDR3 region has the DNA TGCGCCAGCAGCCGAGGGACAGACTATGGCTACACCTTC.

With respect to this clone: In the same sample, other DNA sequences code for this CDR3. This rearrangement joins TRBV28 to TRBJ1-1; D remains ambiguous. CDR3 size: 11 residues. Trimming cost V 4 bases and J 6 bases, with 6 bases left between them. CDR1 is MDHEN and CDR2 is SYDVKM in the germline V gene. The CDR3 nucleotides read TGTGCCAGCAGTTCACCTTCTGAAGCTTTCTTT. This gives the protein CASSSPSEAFF.

The rearrangement uses TRBV10-3 and TRBJ2-7, with 10 positions matching TRBD2. CDR1 is ENHRY, CDR2 SYGVKD, per germline. Germline trimming cut 10 bases from V and 7 bases from J; bases unmatched to any gene: 22. The CDR3 is made up of 17 amino acids. The CDR3 DNA reads as TGTGCCACTTACGATGGACTAGCGGAAACCACCTCTGCGGAGCAGTACTTC. Residues: CATYDGLAETTSAEQYF.

The gene calls are TRBV2 and TRBJ2-1, with a tentative D call TRBD2 (6 bases). CDR1 SNHLY and CDR2 FYNNEI come from the germline V gene. The CDR3 sequence is 16 residues long. Deletions cut 4 bases from V and 7 bases from J, with 20 bases between. The CDR3 reads CASSAAGSTSSNEQFF. The CDR3 bases are TGTGCCAGCAGTGCAGCGGGTAGTACATCGTCGAATGAGCAGTTCTTC.

The table lists this clone with a count of one. The J gene is TRBJ2-2, the V gene TRBV6-6, with D possibly matching TRBD2 (5 bases). Germline V gene lookup returns CDR1 MNHNY and CDR2 SVGAGI (reference sequence). V dropped 2 bases and J dropped 5 bases, with 12 bases sitting between them. The CDR3 totals 15 residues. The CDR3 is CASSYLSSGTGELFF. The CDR3 DNA sequence: TGTGCCAGCAGTTACCTCAGTTCGGGAACCGGGGAGCTGTTTTTT.

The chain combines TRBV6-1 with TRBJ1-4; no reliable D call. The CDR3 is 14 amino acids. Germline values: CDR1 MNHNS, CDR2 SASEGT. Trimming cost V 6 bases and J 0 bases, with 8 bases left between them. The DNA for the CDR3 is TGTGCCAGCAGGCCTGATGCAACTAATGAAAAACTGTTTTTT. This sequence encodes CASRPDATNEKLFF.

The rearrangement joins TRBV10-2 to TRBJ2-2, with 9 bases that match TRBD2. Germline CDR1 reads WSHSY; CDR2 reads SAAADI. V shed 8 bases and J 0 bases; nucleotides not matched to a gene: 10. CDR3 length: 17 residues. CDR3 bases: TGCGCCAGCCGTCCGGGCCTAGCGGGGACGAACACCGGGGAGCTGTTTTTT. This encodes CASRPGLAGTNTGELFF.

The J gene is TRBJ1-1, the V gene TRBV6-5, with D uncertain. CDR3 length: 14 amino acids. V was clipped by 3 bases and J by 1 base, with 9 bases between them. Germline CDR1 reads MNHEY; CDR2 reads SVGAGI. The chain's CDR3 is CASSYGWENTEAFF. Written as DNA, the CDR3 is TGTGCCAGCAGTTATGGGTGGGAGAACACTGAAGCTTTCTTT.

The V gene is TRBV28, the J gene TRBJ1-3; 7 bases match TRBD1. Germline CDR1 and CDR2: MDHEN and SYDVKM. CDR3 length: 16 amino acids. After removal of 5 bases from V and 5 bases from J, the junction contained 12 bases not matched to a gene. CDR3 sequence: CASSTDREVYRNTIYF. The CDR3 DNA follows: TGTGCCAGCAGTACCGACAGGGAAGTTTATCGAAACACCATATATTTT.

The chain joins TRBV11-2 to TRBJ2-3; 8 nucleotides line up with TRBD2. Germline V gives CDR1 SGHAT, CDR2 FQNNGV. The CDR3 runs 15 residues. Losses at the gene ends were 6 bases for V and 2 bases for J; bases not matched to a gene: 7. The CDR3, as DNA: TGTGCCAGCAGTTCGAGCGGGGGCCTCACAGATACGCAGTATTTT. It yields the protein CASSSSGGLTDTQYF. Using reference TRBV11-2 and TRBJ2-3 for the parts outside the CDR3, the full variable domain is EAGVAQSPRYKIIEKRQSVAFWCNPISGHATLYWYQQILGQGPKLLIQFQNNGVVDDSQLPKDRFSAERLKGVDSTLKIQPAKLEDSAVYLCASSSSGGLTDTQYFGPGTRLTVL.

Remarks on this clone: The sample carries other DNA sequences with the same CDR3. The V call is TRBV5-4, the J call TRBJ2-2; D gene unclear. The V end was cut by 4 bases, the J end by 5 bases, with 9 bases between. This CDR3 spans 13 amino acids. Germline-derived CDR1 and CDR2 are SGHNT and YYREEE (reference sequence). CDR3 DNA sequence: TGTGCCAGCAGCCTGACACCTACCGGGGAGCTGTTTTTT. Translating it yields CASSLTPTGELFF.